Below are 25 T cell receptor beta chains sequenced from a single sample in a study of blood T cell repertoires in COVID-19. Using immunoSEQ multiplex PCR, the repertoire was profiled, and TCRdb retains in-frame clones only, with some absent. This table has some 70,000 clones, about 91% appearing once. The sample consisted of peripheral blood. The receptors were gathered from a woman aged 70 to 79 with acute or convalescent COVID-19.

The V and J genes are TRBV6-2 or TRBV6-3 and TRBJ1-2; D remains ambiguous. CDR1 and CDR2 (germline): MNHEY, SVGEGT. CDR3 length: 13 amino acids. V was pared by 0 bases and J by 0 bases, with 2 bases between. CDR3 in DNA: TGTGCCAGCAGTTACTCCACTAACTATGGCTACACCTTC. Translating it yields CASSYSTNYGYTF.

This chain's CDR3 is CASNEISNYGYTF. The CDR3 DNA is TGTGCCAGCAACGAGATTTCTAACTATGGCTACACCTTC. The chain recombines TRBV2 with TRBJ1-2, with D unresolved. CDR1 and CDR2 from the germline V gene are SNHLY and FYNNEI. This CDR3 is 13 amino acids long. V lost 7 bases to trimming and J lost 0 bases, with 9 bases between them.

V is TRBV5-1 and J is TRBJ2-1; 11 bases are a match to TRBD1. The trim removed 2 bases at V and 1 base at J, leaving 2 bases unmatched. CDR3 length: 16 amino acids. Germline V CDR1 and CDR2: SGHRS, YFSETQ. CDR3 residues: CASSFGTGGSYNEQFF. The CDR3 DNA follows: TGCGCCAGCAGCTTTGGGACAGGGGGGTCCTACAATGAGCAGTTCTTC.

The chain joins TRBV21-1 to TRBJ2-2; no DNA check was done on the table's D call, TRBD1. TRBV21-1 is given as a pseudogene. The CDR3 loop spans 17 amino acids. CDR3 region: CASSKGMGDSNTGELFF. CDR3 bases: TGTGCCAGCAGCAAAGGGATGGGCGATTCGAACACCGGGGAGCTGTTTTTT.

This clone has more than one count but fewer than ten. The chain is built from TRBV7-8 and TRBJ1-2, with 9 bases identical to TRBD1. The CDR3 consists of 13 residues. V lost 2 bases, J lost 8 bases, and 3 bases stayed unmatched. The germline gives CDR1 SGHVS, CDR2 FQNEAQ. CDR3 sequence: CASSLTGGRGYTF. DNA of the CDR3: TGTGCCAGCAGCTTAACAGGGGGCAGAGGCTACACCTTC.

The CDR3 DNA is TGTGCCAGCAGTTCCGGGACAGGGTCCCACAATGAGCAGTTCTTC. As protein: CASSSGTGSHNEQFF. The V and J genes are TRBV27 and TRBJ2-1, with 9 bases fitting TRBD1. Germline V lookup: CDR1 MNHEY, CDR2 SMNVEV (reference sequence). The CDR3 totals 15 residues. Trimming at V came to 4 bases and at J to 5 bases, leaving 6 bases not matched to a gene.

This clone appeared once. The genes are TRBV15 and TRBJ1-5; 7 bases line up with TRBD1. There are 14 residues in the CDR3. V was clipped by 2 bases and J by 5 bases; unmatched bases: 3. The germline gives CDR1 LNHNV, CDR2 YYDKDF (reference sequence). The CDR3 is CATSRLGQDQPQHF. The CDR3, as DNA: TGTGCCACCAGCAGACTCGGACAGGATCAGCCCCAGCATTTT.

This chain links TRBV29-1 with TRBJ1-1, with D uncertain. With 6 bases removed from V and 2 bases from J, the gap between germline ends came to 13 bases. The CDR3 runs 13 residues. The germline gives CDR1 SQVTM, CDR2 ANQGSEA. CDR3 amino acids: CSVARGVNTEAFF. In DNA, the CDR3 is TGCAGCGTCGCTCGGGGTGTTAACACTGAAGCTTTCTTT.

The chain combines TRBV18 with TRBJ1-6; 10 bases align to TRBD1. CDR1 and CDR2 from the germline V gene are KGHSH and LQKENI. This CDR3 spans 18 amino acids. V was pared by 3 bases and J by 0 bases, with 5 bases of the junction left unmatched. Here the CDR3 reads CASSPSGQGSSYNSPLHF. CDR3 DNA: TGTGCCAGCTCACCCTCGGGACAGGGGAGCTCCTATAATTCACCCCTCCACTTT.

CDR3 amino acids: CASSPDTRGGTDTQYF. For the CDR3, the DNA is TGTGCCAGCTCACCAGACACGCGGGGGGGCACAGATACGCAGTATTTT. This chain connects TRBV18 to TRBJ2-3, with 8 nucleotides matching TRBD2. This CDR3 region has 16 residues. The germline V gene has CDR1 KGHSH and CDR2 LQKENI. Unmatched junction bases numbered 5, after V lost 2 bases and J lost 1 base.

The rearrangement links TRBV5-4 to TRBJ1-6; TRBD1 aligns across 7 bases. This CDR3 region has 16 residues. Looked up from germline, CDR1 is SGHNT and CDR2 is YYREEE (reference sequence). The J segment lost 6 bases and the V segment lost 4 bases, leaving 10 bases of the junction unmatched. The CDR3 DNA is TGTGCCAGCAGCCCTGATGGGGGACAGAGTAATTCACCCCTCCACTTT. It codes for CASSPDGGQSNSPLHF.

The V and J genes are TRBV18 and TRBJ1-2, with 8 bases lining up with TRBD1. The CDR3 is made up of 15 amino acids. CDR1 is KGHSH and CDR2 is LQKENI in the germline V gene. The V segment lost 3 bases and the J segment 1 base; nucleotides outside the gene matches: 4. CDR3 DNA sequence: TGTGCCAGCTCACCGGGACAGGCTGTTAACTATGGCTACACCTTC. Translation gives CASSPGQAVNYGYTF.

The CDR3 region is CASSRSGTANTEAFF. The CDR3 coding sequence is TGTGCCAGCAGCCGGTCAGGGACAGCGAACACTGAAGCTTTCTTT. The genes are TRBV16 and TRBJ1-1; 7 bases agree with TRBD1. CDR3 length equals 15 residues. Germline-derived CDR1 and CDR2 are KGHSY and FQNENV. The junction had 6 bases not matched to a gene; V was cut back by 4 bases and J by 1 base.

The V and J genes are TRBV18 and TRBJ2-3, with 8 positions matching TRBD2. The CDR3 consists of 15 residues. After removal of 2 bases from V and 5 bases from J, the junction contained 6 bases not matched to a gene. In germline, CDR1 is KGHSH, CDR2 LQKENI. This chain's CDR3 is CASSPNGRGEDTQYF. The DNA of the CDR3 is TGTGCCAGCTCACCAAACGGGAGGGGTGAAGATACGCAGTATTTT.

This chain connects TRBV7-2 to TRBJ1-2; no clear D. CDR1 is SGHTA, CDR2 FQGNSA, per germline. Trimming removed 3 bases at V and 5 bases at J, with 25 bases between. The CDR3 has 18 residues. Here the CDR3 DNA reads TGTGCCAGCAGCTTTTACTTAATCCACCGATCGGAGGATTATGGCTACACCTTC. Encoded protein: CASSFYLIHRSEDYGYTF.

The CDR3 DNA reads TGCGCCAGCAGCCAAGGACTGTATAATTCACCCCTCCACTTT. This translates into CASSQGLYNSPLHF. The V call is TRBV4-1, the J call TRBJ1-6, with D uncertain. The ends were cut back, 1 base at V and 4 bases at J, with 5 bases in the middle. CDR3 length: 14 amino acids. Germline V lookup: CDR1 MGHRA, CDR2 YSYEKL.

J is TRBJ1-5 and V is TRBV28, with D perhaps TRBD1 (6 bases). Deletions cut 3 bases from V and 6 bases from J, with 12 bases between. Per germline, CDR1 MDHEN and CDR2 SYDVKM. The CDR3 runs to 14 residues. The CDR3 sequence is CASSFPGAAQPQHF. The CDR3 DNA is TGTGCCAGCAGTTTCCCAGGGGCTGCTCAGCCCCAGCATTTT.

This rearrangement joins TRBV18 to TRBJ1-1; a possible D gene is TRBD1 (5 bases). Germline CDR1 and CDR2: KGHSH and LQKENI. The germline V and J ends were trimmed by 6 bases and 0 bases, with 11 bases remaining between them. The CDR3 is 14 residues long. The CDR3 here is CASSPGLLNTEAFF. CDR3 sequence (DNA): TGTGCCAGCTCGCCGGGACTGCTGAACACTGAAGCTTTCTTT.

This chain links TRBV28 with TRBJ1-4; 8 nucleotides align to TRBD1. This CDR3 region has 16 residues. After removal of 5 bases from V and 3 bases from J, the junction contained 8 bases not matched to a gene. Germline CDR1 MDHEN, CDR2 SYDVKM. CDR3 nucleotide sequence: TGTGCCAGCAGTCTGACAGGGGTGGGACCTAATGAAAAACTGTTTTTT. Translation gives CASSLTGVGPNEKLFF.

This sequence joins TRBV19 and TRBJ2-3; 8 bases are a match to TRBD1. This CDR3 is built from 15 residues. The junction had 5 bases not matched to a gene; V was cut back by 1 base and J by 5 bases. The germline CDR1 and CDR2 sequences are LNHDA and SQIVND (reference sequence). The CDR3 is CASSIAETGVDTQYF. The CDR3 region has the DNA TGTGCCAGTAGTATAGCTGAGACAGGGGTAGATACGCAGTATTTT.

In this sample, this clone turned up once. This sequence joins TRBV6-2 or TRBV6-3 and TRBJ1-2; TRBD1 matches at 7 bases. From germline, CDR1 is MNHEY and CDR2 SVGEGT. The CDR3 runs 15 residues. The ends lost 0 bases at V and 4 bases at J; junction bases unmatched: 5. The CDR3 DNA follows: TGTGCCAGCAGTTACTCGACAGGGCCTTCCTATGGCTACACCTTC. This encodes CASSYSTGPSYGYTF.

The J gene is TRBJ1-2, the V gene TRBV2; D is possibly TRBD1 (6 bases). The CDR3 totals 14 residues. Germline CDR1 and CDR2: SNHLY and FYNNEI. V dropped 6 bases and J dropped 8 bases, with 19 bases sitting between them. Here the CDR3 reads CASRGDGGAHGYTF. The CDR3 DNA is TGTGCCAGCAGAGGGGACGGGGGGGCGCACGGCTACACCTTC. Full variable domain (missing parts from reference TRBV2 and TRBJ1-2): EPEVTQTPSHQVTQMGQEVILRCVPISNHLYFYWYRQILGQKVEFLVSFYNNEISEKSEIFDDQFSVERPDGSNFTLKIRSTKLEDSAMYFCASRGDGGAHGYTFGSGTRLTVV.

The chain links TRBV28 to TRBJ1-2; D may be TRBD1 (6 bases). Per germline, CDR1 MDHEN and CDR2 SYDVKM. The CDR3 covers 15 residues. Trimming removed 2 bases at V and 8 bases at J, with 18 bases between. The CDR3 nucleotides are TGTGCCAGCAGTTTAAATGGGCTACAGGGTTCGGGCTACACCTTC. Its translation is CASSLNGLQGSGYTF.

The chain combines TRBV29-1 with TRBJ1-6; 7 bases map to TRBD1. Germline loops: CDR1 SQVTM, CDR2 ANQGSEA. After removal of 7 bases from V and 8 bases from J, the junction contained 11 bases not matched to a gene. The CDR3 spans 14 residues. The CDR3, as DNA: TGCAGCGCCATGCATAACAGGGGTGATTCACCCCTCCACTTT. Its protein is CSAMHNRGDSPLHF.

The rearrangement uses TRBV19 and TRBJ2-2; weak D call: TRBD1 (5 bases). The germline V gene has CDR1 LNHDA and CDR2 SQIVND (reference sequence). The CDR3 sequence is 14 residues long. V was trimmed by 3 bases and J by 7 bases, leaving 12 bases between them. CDR3 protein: CASSMVVQGGELFF. CDR3 bases: TGTGCCAGTAGTATGGTAGTCCAGGGCGGGGAGCTGTTTTTT.